What follows are 32 T cell receptor beta chains derived from one specimen sequenced in a study of CD8 T cell repertoires and HIV-1 epitope variants. This table comes from immunoSEQ multiplex PCR, and its TCRdb copy is limited to in-frame clones, with some not included. The table lists about 90,000 clones, 60% to 80% of them singletons. The material sequenced was uncultured baseline CD8+ T cells from peripheral blood mononuclear cells (PBMCs). The receptors come from a male donor with HIV.

This clone came up a few times. The rearrangement joins TRBV28 to TRBJ1-1; D is ambiguous. Germline V lookup: CDR1 MDHEN, CDR2 SYDVKM. The CDR3 covers 10 residues. The V end lost 5 bases, the J end lost 14 bases, and 12 bases lay between the germline ends. The CDR3: CASSLGSAFF. The CDR3 DNA reads as TGTGCCAGCAGTCTTGGATCTGCCTTCTTT.

The chain employs TRBV11-2 and TRBJ2-3; TRBD2 agrees at 7 bases. CDR1 is SGHAT and CDR2 is FQNNGV in the germline V gene. V shed 2 bases and J 3 bases; nucleotides not matched to a gene: 8. CDR3 length equals 16 residues. This chain's CDR3 is CASSLFRRLATDTQYF. Written as DNA, the CDR3 is TGTGCCAGCAGCTTATTTCGACGACTAGCTACAGATACGCAGTATTTT.

DNA for the CDR3: TGTGCCAGCAGCGTAGGGGTTTTCTCGAACACCGGGGAGCTGTTTTTT. Translating it yields CASSVGVFSNTGELFF. V gene TRBV9 combines with J gene TRBJ2-2; D is ambiguous. Germline loops: CDR1 SGDLS, CDR2 YYNGEE. V gave up 0 bases and J gave up 0 bases, with 9 bases separating them. The CDR3 is made up of 16 amino acids.

J is TRBJ2-3 and V is TRBV5-1; 7 bases are shared with TRBD2. V was clipped by 6 bases and J by 1 base; unmatched bases: 8. The germline CDR1 and CDR2 sequences are SGHRS and YFSETQ. The CDR3 totals 15 residues. The DNA for the CDR3 is TGCGCCAGCACCCCCGCGGCGGGAGGCACAGATACGCAGTATTTT. Its translation is CASTPAAGGTDTQYF.

This chain's CDR3 is CASSLAAGDYNEQFF. The CDR3 DNA follows: TGTGCCAGCAGCTTAGCAGCGGGCGACTACAATGAGCAGTTCTTC. The rearrangement uses TRBV11-2 and TRBJ2-1; maybe TRBD2 (6 bases). CDR3 length: 15 amino acids. Trimming left V 1 base short and J 3 bases short, with 10 bases between. From germline, CDR1 is SGHAT and CDR2 FQNNGV.

V is TRBV9 and J is TRBJ1-2; TRBD1 matches 7 bases. V lost 5 bases and J lost 5; bases outside the gene matches: 9. CDR3 length equals 14 residues. CDR1 is SGDLS and CDR2 is YYNGEE in the germline V gene. The CDR3, as DNA: TGTGCCAGCAGGCCTCCGGGACAGAATTATGGCTACACCTTC. It is translated as CASRPPGQNYGYTF.

J is TRBJ2-7 and V is TRBV9, with TRBD2 matching over 10 bases. Germline V CDR1 and CDR2: SGDLS, YYNGEE. V dropped 1 base and J dropped 7; count of bases not matched to a gene: 8. The CDR3 spans 15 residues. CDR3 DNA sequence: TGTGCCAGCAGCGTATGGGCTAGCGGGAGCGGTGAGCAGTACTTC. This translates into CASSVWASGSGEQYF.

The V call is TRBV29-1, the J call TRBJ1-1; D is uncertain. The CDR3 runs 11 residues. The V gene's germline CDR1 is SQVTM and CDR2 ANQGSEA. V dropped 4 bases and J dropped 10 bases, with 13 bases sitting between them. The CDR3 reads CSVGSGMIAFF. CDR3 bases: TGCAGCGTTGGGTCGGGGATGATAGCTTTCTTT. Based on the CDR3 plus reference TRBV29-1 and TRBJ1-1, the full variable domain is SAVISQKPSRDICQRGTSLTIQCQVDSQVTMMFWYRQQPGQSLTLIATANQGSEATYESGFVIDKFPISRPNLTFSTLTVSNMSPEDSSIYLCSVGSGMIAFFGQGTRLTVV.

This chain joins TRBV7-8 and TRBJ1-6; D gene uncertain. The CDR3 is made up of 13 amino acids. Trimming left V 1 base short and J 8 bases short, with 6 bases between. CDR1 and CDR2 from the germline V gene are SGHVS and FQNEAQ. CDR3 nucleotide sequence: TGTGCCAGCAGCTTAGATCCGGATTCACCCCTCCACTTT. Amino acids: CASSLDPDSPLHF.

This clone was counted a few times. The chain recombines TRBV27 with TRBJ2-4, with a weak D call TRBD1 (8 bases). Deletions cut 5 bases from V and 8 bases from J, with 16 bases between. This CDR3 comprises 14 residues. Per the germline V gene, CDR1 is MNHEY and CDR2 is SMNVEV (reference sequence). The CDR3 coding sequence is TGTGCCAGCAGTGTACAGGGGGAGGGGGACATTCAGTACTTC. It translates to CASSVQGEGDIQYF.

The V gene is TRBV5-6, the J gene TRBJ2-7; no definite D call. This CDR3 has 12 amino acids. CDR1 is SGHDT and CDR2 is YYEEEE in the germline V gene. Trimming took off 4 bases at V and 3 bases at J, with 8 bases between the two ends. Here the CDR3 DNA reads TGTGCCAGCAGCCAAAGGAGCTACGAGCAGTACTTC. Its translation: CASSQRSYEQYF.

This sequence joins TRBV25-1 and TRBJ1-1; 10 nucleotides match TRBD1. Losses at the gene ends were 5 bases for V and 4 bases for J; bases not matched to a gene: 13. The CDR3 totals 17 residues. Germline-derived CDR1 and CDR2 are MGHDK and SYGVNS. CDR3 residues: CASSSPGTGVISTEAFF. The CDR3, as DNA: TGTGCCAGCAGTTCCCCCGGGACAGGGGTGATTTCCACTGAAGCTTTCTTT.

This chain joins TRBV27 and TRBJ2-2; D remains ambiguous. This CDR3 is built from 12 residues. The V end was cut by 6 bases, the J end by 2 bases, with 4 bases between. Germline V CDR1 and CDR2: MNHEY, SMNVEV (reference sequence). CDR3 residues: CASRFNTGELFF. The CDR3 region has the DNA TGTGCCAGCAGGTTTAACACCGGGGAGCTGTTTTTT.

This chain uses TRBV6-5 with TRBJ1-5; the match to TRBD1 covers 9 bases. CDR1 and CDR2 from the germline V gene are MNHEY and SVGAGI. Unmatched junction bases numbered 9, after V lost 5 bases and J lost 10 bases. The CDR3 runs to 14 residues. CDR3 protein: CASSGGTGTLPQHF. The CDR3, as DNA: TGTGCCAGCAGTGGGGGGACAGGGACTCTACCCCAGCATTTT.

Regarding this clone: Compared with germline, one end of the junction differs, possibly owing to a read error. The chain joins TRBV28 to TRBJ1-5, with TRBD1 matching 7 bases. CDR3 length equals 16 residues. CDR1 and CDR2 (germline): MDHEN, SYDVKM. The CDR3: CAGRQGPVLSNQPQHF. The CDR3 bases are TGTGCCGGCAGACAGGGACCTGTCCTTAGCAATCAGCCCCAGCATTTT. Full variable domain (missing parts from reference TRBV28 and TRBJ1-5): DVKVTQSSRYLVKRTGEKVFLECVQDMDHENMFWYRQDPGLGLRLIYFSYDVKMKEKGDIPEGYSVSREKKERFSLILESASTNQTSMYLCAGRQGPVLSNQPQHFGDGTRLSIL.

A few counts support this clone. This chain links TRBV18 with TRBJ2-1; 7 bases are a match to TRBD1. The CDR3 is 15 amino acids. Losses at the gene ends were 0 bases for V and 2 bases for J; bases not matched to a gene: 1. In germline, CDR1 is KGHSH, CDR2 LQKENI. The CDR3 is CASSPPGQTYNEQFF. CDR3 sequence (DNA): TGTGCCAGCTCACCACCGGGACAGACCTACAATGAGCAGTTCTTC.

The chain uses TRBV18 and TRBJ2-5; D is unresolved. CDR3 size: 14 residues. Trimming removed 2 bases at V and 5 bases at J, with 12 bases between. Germline V gives CDR1 KGHSH, CDR2 LQKENI. CDR3 residues: CASSPVQAMETQYF. In DNA form, the CDR3 reads TGTGCCAGCTCACCAGTTCAGGCGATGGAGACCCAGTACTTC.

This chain uses TRBV19 with TRBJ2-7, with 10 bases fitting TRBD2. V lost 3 bases to trimming and J lost 6 bases; unmatched junction nucleotides: 2. This CDR3 contains 13 residues. Per germline, CDR1 LNHDA and CDR2 SQIVND (reference sequence). The CDR3 DNA is TGTGCCAGTAGTATTAGGACTAGCGGCGAGCAGTACTTC. Translated: CASSIRTSGEQYF.

The gene calls are TRBV30 and TRBJ1-1; D call uncertain. Trimming cost V 0 bases and J 5 bases, with 13 bases left between them. This CDR3 has 14 amino acids. CDR1 GTSNPN and CDR2 SVGIG come from the germline V gene (reference sequence). The CDR3 region has the DNA TGTGCCTGGAGTGTACTAGGATTGGGGACTGAAGCTTTCTTT. It translates to CAWSVLGLGTEAFF.

The CDR3 coding sequence is TGTGCCATCAGTGAGCAATCCGGGAACTATGGCTACACCTTC. Its protein is CAISEQSGNYGYTF. This sequence joins TRBV10-3 and TRBJ1-2; no reliable D call. The V and J ends lost 2 bases and 2 bases respectively, with 9 bases between them. CDR3 size: 14 residues. In germline, CDR1 is ENHRY, CDR2 SYGVKD.

This clone is a singleton in its sample. CDR3 residues: CATSRGPGQGFYYGYTF. CDR3 nucleotides: TGTGCCACCAGCAGAGGTCCGGGACAGGGGTTTTACTATGGCTACACCTTC. The chain uses TRBV15 and TRBJ1-2; 10 positions agree with TRBD1. V gave up 1 base and J gave up 3 bases; unmatched junction bases: 8. The CDR3 loop spans 17 amino acids. Germline V gene data show CDR1 as LNHNV and CDR2 as YYDKDF (reference sequence). The full variable domain, with the rest looked up from reference TRBV15 and TRBJ1-2, is DAMVIQNPRYQVTQFGKPVTLSCSQTLNHNVMYWYQQKSSQAPKLLFHYYDKDFNNEADTPDNFQSRRPNTSFCFLDIRSPGLGDTAMYLCATSRGPGQGFYYGYTFGSGTRLTVV.

This chain joins TRBV7-2 and TRBJ1-6, with D maybe TRBD1 (5 bases). From germline, CDR1 is SGHTA and CDR2 FQGNSA. V was trimmed by 3 bases and J by 8 bases, leaving 11 bases between them. The CDR3 loop spans 14 amino acids. As DNA, the CDR3 is TGTGCCAGCAGCTTCGGGGCCTGGGATTCACCCCTCCACTTT. Translation gives CASSFGAWDSPLHF.

This clone has only a few counts. This chain connects TRBV5-1 to TRBJ2-5; D unclear. This CDR3 has 12 amino acids. CDR1 SGHRS and CDR2 YFSETQ come from the germline V gene. V lost 3 bases to trimming and J lost 5 bases, with 8 bases between them. CDR3 sequence (DNA): TGCGCCAGCAGCTCGCTTCGGGAGACCCAGTACTTC. Amino acid sequence: CASSSLRETQYF.

The chain joins TRBV30 to TRBJ2-2; 7 positions match TRBD1. CDR1 and CDR2 (germline): GTSNPN, SVGIG (reference sequence). V lost 4 bases and J lost 0; bases outside the gene matches: 5. The CDR3 is made up of 15 amino acids. CDR3 coding DNA: TGTGCCTGGACCCGGGACAGTGCGAACACCGGGGAGCTGTTTTTT. This codes for CAWTRDSANTGELFF.

J is TRBJ2-1 and V is TRBV4-2, with TRBD2 identical over 8 bases. J was trimmed by 7 bases and V by 4 bases; bases with no gene match: 9. The CDR3 is 15 residues long. Germline-derived CDR1 and CDR2 are LGHNA and YNFKEQ. In nucleotides, the CDR3 is TGTGCCAGCAGCCTTTCGGGGGGGGTGCGGAATGAGCAGTTCTTC. Its translation is CASSLSGGVRNEQFF.

In this sample, this clone turned up a few times. This chain connects TRBV28 to TRBJ1-4; D is perhaps TRBD1 (6 bases). Trimming cost V 7 bases and J 9 bases, with 15 bases left between them. In germline, CDR1 is MDHEN, CDR2 SYDVKM. The CDR3 consists of 13 residues. The DNA of the CDR3 is TGTGCCAGCACCCGCACAGGGACCCAAAAACTGTTTTTT. Translation gives CASTRTGTQKLFF.

The chain uses TRBV4-1 and TRBJ1-2; D may be TRBD1 (5 bases). The length of the CDR3 is 17 residues. Trimming pared 6 bases from V and 5 bases from J, leaving 25 bases between. Per germline, CDR1 MGHRA and CDR2 YSYEKL. CDR3 protein: CASRPTRGRRNDYGYTF. The CDR3 DNA sequence: TGCGCCAGCAGGCCAACACGGGGACGACGGAATGATTATGGCTACACCTTC.

The chain employs TRBV28 and TRBJ1-2, with 8 bases matching TRBD1. The germline V gene encodes CDR1 MDHEN and CDR2 SYDVKM. The CDR3 is made up of 14 amino acids. Trimming removed 1 base from V and 7 bases from J; junction bases left unmatched: 5. Written as DNA, the CDR3 is TGTGCCAGCAGTTTATTTACAGGGGGAGGTGGCTACACCTTC. Protein product: CASSLFTGGGGYTF.

This clone occurred a few times. This chain links TRBV7-8 with TRBJ2-3; tentative D call: TRBD2 (6 bases). Germline CDR1 reads SGHVS; CDR2 reads FQNEAQ. This CDR3 contains 17 residues. Trimming took 0 bases from V and 1 from J, leaving 14 bases between them. The CDR3 spells CASSLAPRGEGTDTQYF. The CDR3 DNA is TGTGCCAGCAGCTTAGCCCCGCGTGGGGAGGGCACAGATACGCAGTATTTT. Drawing the rest from reference TRBV7-8 and TRBJ2-3, the complete variable domain is GAGVSQSPRYKVAKRGQDVALRCDPISGHVSLFWYQQALGQGPEFLTYFQNEAQLDKSGLPSDRFFAERPEGSVSTLKIQRTQQEDSAVYLCASSLAPRGEGTDTQYFGPGTRLTVL.

The CDR3 here is CASSFETGNNNEQFF. The CDR3 DNA sequence: TGTGCCAGCAGCTTTGAGACAGGGAACAACAATGAGCAGTTCTTC. This rearrangement joins TRBV7-2 to TRBJ2-1, with 7 bases fitting TRBD1. The CDR3 contains 15 residues. Germline V gene lookup returns CDR1 SGHTA and CDR2 FQGNSA. The J segment lost 5 bases and the V segment lost 3 bases, leaving 7 bases of the junction unmatched.

The chain joins TRBV7-2 to TRBJ2-7; 7 bases match TRBD2. The germline V gene encodes CDR1 SGHTA and CDR2 FQGNSA. CDR3 length equals 17 residues. The V gene end was trimmed by 1 base and the J gene end by 3 bases; junction bases not matched to a gene: 12. This CDR3 reads CASSLVGRGYNFYEQYF. The CDR3 nucleotides are TGTGCCAGCAGCTTAGTCGGGCGGGGGTATAATTTCTACGAGCAGTACTTC.

CDR3 amino acids: CASSSGGRSYGYTF. CDR3 nucleotides: TGTGCCAGCAGCAGTGGGGGCAGGAGCTATGGCTACACCTTC. The J gene is TRBJ1-2, the V gene TRBV7-8; a weak D match, TRBD1 (6 bases). V lost 5 bases to trimming and J lost 4 bases, with 14 bases between them. The germline V gene has CDR1 SGHVS and CDR2 FQNEAQ. The CDR3 length is 14 residues.